This passage covers 21 T cell receptor beta chains from one sample sequenced in a study of T cell responses to AZD1222 COVID-19 vaccine. Libraries were prepared by immunoSEQ multiplex PCR; TCRdb keeps only in-frame clonotypes and omits some of them. The sample gives some 79,000 clones, about three quarters of which show up once; about 50% is in the top ten. The sequenced sample was peripheral blood, obtained 28 days after the second AZD1222 dose. Every receptor here comes from an adult who received the AZD1222 COVID-19 vaccine.

In its sample, this clone was seen once. J is TRBJ2-7 and V is TRBV28, with D possibly TRBD1 on 6 matching bases. Trimming cost V 5 bases and J 3 bases, with 14 bases left between them. This CDR3 is built from 14 residues. Germline V gene sequence: CDR1 MDHEN, CDR2 SYDVKM. The CDR3 DNA reads as TGTGCCAGCAGTACCGACACAGGGAGCTACGAGCAGTACTTC. It codes for CASSTDTGSYEQYF.

This chain links TRBV10-3 with TRBJ2-5; D possibly corresponds to TRBD1 (5 bases). Germline V gives CDR1 ENHRY, CDR2 SYGVKD. This CDR3 has 14 residues. Trimming shortened V by 10 bases and J by 4 bases, and 19 bases separated the two germline ends. The CDR3 loop reads CATHNAGYRETQYF. CDR3 nucleotide sequence: TGTGCCACGCACAACGCAGGGTATCGAGAGACCCAGTACTTC.

The genes are TRBV19 and TRBJ1-2; 7 bases agree with TRBD1. Per the germline V gene, CDR1 is LNHDA and CDR2 is SQIVND (reference sequence). V trimming: 3 bases; J trimming: 6 bases; junction bases outside the gene matches: 4. The CDR3 runs 13 residues. The CDR3 reads CASSIDRADGYTF. DNA for the CDR3: TGTGCCAGTAGTATTGACAGGGCGGATGGCTACACCTTC.

This sequence joins TRBV5-5 and TRBJ1-6; tentatively, D is TRBD1 (5 bases). This CDR3 contains 16 residues. Trimming removed 0 bases at V and 9 bases at J, with 16 bases between. Germline V gene lookup returns CDR1 SGHKS and CDR2 YYEKEE (reference sequence). The DNA of the CDR3 is TGTGCCAGCAGCTTGGGCTCGGGGGTAAAAAGTTCACCCCTCCACTTT. This gives the protein CASSLGSGVKSSPLHF.

As regards this clone: Additional DNA sequences in this sample encode the identical CDR3. This chain links TRBV9 with TRBJ2-3; D uncertain. Germline lookup yields CDR1 SGDLS and CDR2 YYNGEE. The CDR3 loop spans 11 amino acids. Trimming cost V 0 bases and J 5 bases, with 1 base left between them. The CDR3 DNA sequence: TGTGCCAGCAGCGTAGAAGATACGCAGTATTTT. Residues: CASSVEDTQYF. Complete variable domain (other parts from reference TRBV9 and TRBJ2-3): DSGVTQTPKHLITATGQRVTLRCSPRSGDLSVYWYQQSLDQGLQFLIQYYNGEERAKGNILERFSAQQFPDLHSELNLSSLELGDSALYFCASSVEDTQYFGPGTRLTVL.

This rearrangement joins TRBV10-1 to TRBJ1-5; TRBD1 aligns across 9 bases. V lost 8 bases to trimming and J lost 6 bases; unmatched junction nucleotides: 17. Germline CDR1 and CDR2: WNHNN and SYGVQD (reference sequence). The CDR3 length is 17 residues. This CDR3 reads CASRQGGDRESSQPQHF. CDR3 nucleotide sequence: TGCGCCAGCCGACAAGGGGGGGACAGGGAATCCTCTCAGCCCCAGCATTTT.

This clone was counted a single time. This chain uses TRBV11-2 with TRBJ2-3; no definite D call. V lost 5 bases and J 4 bases, leaving 10 bases between the germline ends. The CDR3 runs to 13 residues. The V gene's germline CDR1 is SGHAT and CDR2 FQNNGV. This CDR3 reads CASSLNSPDTQYF. In nucleotides, the CDR3 is TGTGCCAGCAGCCTCAACTCCCCAGATACGCAGTATTTT. Based on the CDR3 plus reference TRBV11-2 and TRBJ2-3, the full variable domain is EAGVAQSPRYKIIEKRQSVAFWCNPISGHATLYWYQQILGQGPKLLIQFQNNGVVDDSQLPKDRFSAERLKGVDSTLKIQPAKLEDSAVYLCASSLNSPDTQYFGPGTRLTVL.

This chain joins TRBV5-5 and TRBJ2-1; weak D call: TRBD2 (6 bases). The germline V gene encodes CDR1 SGHKS and CDR2 YYEKEE (reference sequence). The CDR3 has 13 amino acids. V lost 0 bases to trimming and J lost 13 bases, with 14 bases between them. The CDR3 here is CASSLDGGRPQFF. Here the CDR3 DNA reads TGTGCCAGCAGCTTGGATGGAGGGAGACCCCAGTTCTTC.

This chain links TRBV19 with TRBJ2-6, with a possible D match to TRBD2 (7 bases). V was cut by 10 bases and J by 0 bases, with 19 bases left in between. Germline-derived CDR1 and CDR2 are LNHDA and SQIVND (reference sequence). The CDR3 is made up of 17 amino acids. The CDR3 region is CATTGGQGISGANVLTF. The CDR3 bases are TGTGCCACCACCGGGGGGCAGGGAATCTCTGGGGCCAACGTCCTGACTTTC.

The chain joins TRBV7-8 to TRBJ1-6, with unresolved D. The CDR3 is 14 residues long. Germline assignment: CDR1 SGHVS and CDR2 FQNEAQ. V was pared by 1 base and J by 6 bases, with 7 bases between. CDR3 protein: CASSLGEINSPLHF. CDR3 nucleotides: TGTGCCAGCAGCTTAGGGGAGATTAATTCACCCCTCCACTTT.

The chain combines TRBV6-6 with TRBJ2-7; D gene uncertain. The CDR3 is 12 amino acids. Trimming took off 6 bases at V and 0 bases at J, with 6 bases between the two ends. Germline lookup yields CDR1 MNHNY and CDR2 SVGAGI (reference sequence). In DNA form, the CDR3 reads TGTGCCAGCAGCGGAAGCTCCTACGAGCAGTACTTC. This gives the protein CASSGSSYEQYF.

This chain joins TRBV7-9 and TRBJ2-1, with TRBD2 identical over 14 bases. CDR1 and CDR2 from the germline V gene are SEHNR and FQNEAQ (reference sequence). This CDR3 has 15 amino acids. V shed 5 bases, J shed 8 bases, and the junction held 5 bases outside the gene matches. CDR3 protein: CASSLGTSGSDEQFF. CDR3 bases: TGTGCCAGCAGCCTCGGGACTAGCGGGAGTGATGAGCAGTTCTTC.

The chain couples TRBV7-9 to TRBJ2-5; a possible D gene is TRBD1 (5 bases). The CDR3 is 13 residues long. The germline V gene encodes CDR1 SEHNR and CDR2 FQNEAQ (reference sequence). The ends were cut back, 1 base at V and 7 bases at J, with 10 bases in the middle. The CDR3 loop reads CASSLGGTRTQYF. In DNA form, the CDR3 reads TGTGCCAGCAGCTTAGGGGGCACACGGACCCAGTACTTC.

The chain carries TRBV2 and TRBJ1-2; maybe TRBD1 (5 bases). With 6 bases removed from V and 4 bases from J, the gap between germline ends came to 15 bases. CDR3 length: 14 amino acids. Germline V gives CDR1 SNHLY, CDR2 FYNNEI. In DNA form, the CDR3 reads TGTGCCAGCAGGCCAGACTCGGGGGGCTATGGCTACACCTTC. Translating gives CASRPDSGGYGYTF.

This chain links TRBV7-3 with TRBJ2-2, with D perhaps being TRBD1 or TRBD2 (6 bases each). Germline loops: CDR1 SGHTA, CDR2 FQGTGA. The CDR3 is 15 residues long. V shed 1 base and J shed 3 bases, with 9 bases lying between them. The CDR3 loop is CASSLKRGDTGELFF. The CDR3 DNA reads as TGTGCCAGCAGCTTAAAGAGGGGGGACACCGGGGAGCTGTTTTTT.

This clone was detected ten times or more. This CDR3 is CASSIRGDYGYTF. The CDR3 bases are TGTGCCAGCAGTATAAGAGGGGACTATGGCTACACCTTC. This chain links TRBV2 with TRBJ1-2, with D maybe TRBD1 (5 bases). This CDR3 region has 13 residues. Trimming stripped 5 bases from V and 3 bases from J, with 10 bases between. CDR1 and CDR2 from the germline V gene are SNHLY and FYNNEI.

V gene TRBV3-1 (or the pseudogene TRBV3-2) combines with J gene TRBJ2-1, with 15 bases aligning to TRBD2. Germline V gene lookup returns CDR1 LGHDT and CDR2 YNNKEL (reference sequence). The ends lost 2 bases at V and 7 bases at J; junction bases unmatched: 3. CDR3 length: 16 amino acids. The CDR3 protein is CASSQPGLAGGNEQFF. In nucleotides, the CDR3 is TGTGCCAGCAGCCAACCGGGACTAGCGGGGGGTAATGAGCAGTTCTTC.

This rearrangement joins TRBV14 to TRBJ1-1, with D possibly matching TRBD1 (5 bases). This CDR3 spans 15 amino acids. V dropped 1 base and J dropped 4 bases, with 13 bases sitting between them. Germline CDR1 reads SGHDN; CDR2 reads FVKESK. The CDR3 region is CASSQGWRGPTEAFF. DNA of the CDR3: TGTGCCAGCAGCCAAGGATGGCGGGGCCCCACTGAAGCTTTCTTT.

V is TRBV15 and J is TRBJ1-4; 7 nucleotides match TRBD1. This CDR3 spans 15 amino acids. The germline V gene encodes CDR1 LNHNV and CDR2 YYDKDF (reference sequence). Trimming at V came to 3 bases and at J to 4 bases, leaving 5 bases not matched to a gene. CDR3 residues: CATSSLRQGNEKLFF. The CDR3 DNA reads as TGTGCCACCAGCAGCCTACGACAGGGTAATGAAAAACTGTTTTTT.

The chain couples TRBV7-2 to TRBJ1-3, with a weak D call TRBD1 (6 bases). From germline, CDR1 is SGHTA and CDR2 FQGNSA. The V end lost 6 bases, the J end lost 0 bases, and 18 bases lay between the germline ends. CDR3 length equals 17 residues. DNA for the CDR3: TGTGCCAGCAGTAGAGCCGGACAGTTATTCTCTGGAAACACCATATATTTT. Protein product: CASSRAGQLFSGNTIYF.

This sequence joins TRBV24-1 and TRBJ2-5; the D gene is possibly TRBD1 (6 bases). V was trimmed by 4 bases and J by 1 base, leaving 15 bases between them. This CDR3 has 16 residues. Germline-derived CDR1 and CDR2 are KGHDR and SFDVKD. CDR3 bases: TGTGCCACCAGTGAGCAGGAACAGGGAACCCAAGAGACCCAGTACTTC. Translated: CATSEQEQGTQETQYF.